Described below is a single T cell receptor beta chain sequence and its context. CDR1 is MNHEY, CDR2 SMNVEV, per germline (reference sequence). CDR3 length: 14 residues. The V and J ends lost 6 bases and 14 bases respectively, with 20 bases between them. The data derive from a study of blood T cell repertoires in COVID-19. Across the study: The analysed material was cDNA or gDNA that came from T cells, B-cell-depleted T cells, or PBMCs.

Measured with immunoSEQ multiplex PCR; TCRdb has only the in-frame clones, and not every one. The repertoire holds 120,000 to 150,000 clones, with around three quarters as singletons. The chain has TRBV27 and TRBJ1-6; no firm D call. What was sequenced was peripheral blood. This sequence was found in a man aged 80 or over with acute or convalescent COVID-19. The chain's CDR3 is CASRASGPFGTLHF. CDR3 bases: TGTGCCAGCAGAGCCTCCGGACCCTTCGGGACCCTCCACTTT.